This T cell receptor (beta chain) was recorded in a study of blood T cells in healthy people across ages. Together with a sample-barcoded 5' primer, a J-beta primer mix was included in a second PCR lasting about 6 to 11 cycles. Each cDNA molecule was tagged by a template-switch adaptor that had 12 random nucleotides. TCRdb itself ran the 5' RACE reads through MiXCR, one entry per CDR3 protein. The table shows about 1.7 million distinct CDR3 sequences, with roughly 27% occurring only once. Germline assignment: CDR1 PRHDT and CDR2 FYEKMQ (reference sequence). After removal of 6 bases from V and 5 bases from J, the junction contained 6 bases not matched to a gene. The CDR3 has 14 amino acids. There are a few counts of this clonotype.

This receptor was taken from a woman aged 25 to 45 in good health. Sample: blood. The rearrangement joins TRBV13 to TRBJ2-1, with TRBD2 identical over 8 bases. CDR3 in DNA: TGTGCCAGCAGAGACCTACTAGCGGACAATGAGCAGTTCTTC. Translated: CASRDLLADNEQFF.